This note documents a single T cell receptor (beta chain) sequence. The table lists this clone with a count of one. Its antigen remains undetermined. Qualities for individual bases were not recorded, and no much larger clone is one base off. In total, 600 or so healthy bone marrow donors made up the cohort. At the time of sampling, all cohort members were nominally healthy, though unrecorded immune exposures were likely present. The donor tested CMV seropositive, placing the donor among the 289 seropositive members of the cohort. Every donor gave a peripheral blood sample, and the peripheral blood mononuclear cells from that sample were used for TCR beta sequencing. The Qiagen DNeasy Blood Extraction Kit was used to extract genomic DNA from the blood cell samples. This record comes from a study of cytomegalovirus exposure and HLA in healthy donors (dated by TCRdb to 2016 to 2017). About the full investigation: An earlier analysis of several hundred of the donors reported 250 to 300 Gb of sequence data and roughly 110 million unique TCR beta sequences from about 200 million T cells. The study combined high-throughput TCR immunosequencing, statistical association of individual TCRs with disease status, and machine learning to predict cytomegalovirus infection status. An earlier analysis of a few hundred of the donors applied high-throughput TCR beta sequencing to assess whether each TCR beta V gene segment acted as functional or pseudogenic. Of the approximately 400 genotyped donors, about 84% fell in the genetic ancestry cluster associated with self-reported Caucasian donors. An early release covering roughly 640 HLA-typed donors comprised 250 to 350 gigabases of sequencing data and tens of millions of unique TCR sequences. In the later analysis, no new phenotypic data were used to find candidate immune exposures; instead, reliance was placed on TCR beta sequences and their occurrence across donors. The study profiled the T cell repertoires of some 610 subjects by immunosequencing and related them to cytomegalovirus serostatus. Several DR-DQ haplotypes were handled as single units for association and clustering because linkage in the cohort was strong. Alongside the repertoire data, information on donor age, sex, ethnicity and CMV serostatus was compiled. The study was designed to test whether signatures of past pathogen exposure could be identified by cataloging public T cell receptors. In addition to the first cohort of approximately 670 subjects, a separate validation cohort of 100 to 150 different subjects was used. The number of donors typed differed by locus, with about 629-630 for A, B, C, DRB1 and DQB1, around 500 for DQA1, 606 for DPA1, and under 490 for DPB1. HLA typing covered class I and class II loci at four-digit resolution. A later genetic analysis took genome-wide SNP genotypes for about 65% of the 666 donors and used that subset as a discovery cohort. Among several hundred genotyped donors of the cohort, an average of roughly 230,000 unique TCR beta nucleotide sequences was sequenced per donor, of which about 18% were non-productive. To study patterns of TCR occurrence, a later analysis re-analyzed previously published TCR beta repertoires from 650 to 750 donors and added high-resolution HLA genotyping. All discovery cohort repertoires had been generated using a single sequencing platform.

The CDR3 measures 15 amino acids from cysteine to phenylalanine. The read is trimmed to its CDR3 DNA, 45 bases read in frame from base 1. Trimming costs V 5 bases and J 0 bases, and their ends lie 15 bases apart. Reading the germline V gene gives CDR1 SQVTM and CDR2 ANQGSEA. The library came from the immunoSEQ multiplex PCR assay. For the multiplex PCR, a mixture combining 60 forward primers for TCR Vbeta segments and 13 reverse primers for TCR Jbeta segments was used. The CDR3 region of rearranged TCR beta genes was amplified from genomic DNA by a multiplex PCR assay. The amplified TCR beta libraries were sequenced on the Illumina HiSeq System as 87-base-pair reads. The authors' analysis ran thus. A later analysis tallied about 77 million unique TCR beta chains across the 700 or so repertoires, and approximately 9.9 million of those chains were shared by two or more donors. To remove PCR and sequencing errors, raw reads were error-corrected and collapsed into unique sequences using a nearest-neighbor algorithm that merged closely related sequences. V, D and J gene segments were assigned by aligning CDR3 sequences to IMGT reference sequences. For a sequence to be retained, a match of at least six nucleotides to both a V gene segment and a J gene segment was required. A rearrangement was called productive if the CDR3 had no stop codons and remained in frame with V and J, and every other rearrangement was called non-productive. Following IMGT convention, CDR3 was defined as the stretch from the second conserved V-encoded cysteine up to the conserved J-encoded phenylalanine. Sequences without an unambiguous match to a single V gene segment were excluded from the earlier analysis of over 500 of the donors. In an earlier analysis of 450 to 750 of the donors, a V segment was called functional when productive rearrangements were above 56.7%, and segregating when the standard deviation between donors exceeded 5%. A statistical classification framework was built for diagnosing cytomegalovirus status from the catalog of TCR beta chain sequences. A later analysis assigned V and J genes by comparing TCR nucleotide sequences with IMGT/GENE-DB human TR gene sequences. The TCRdist pipeline was used in a later analysis to assign CDR3 sequences and most-parsimonious VDJ recombination scenarios. In a later analysis, each TCR beta chain was defined by its CDR3 amino acid sequence together with its V-gene family, and reads without a unique V-gene family were excluded. In a later analysis, 500 to 700 highly shared, low-generation-probability nucleotide sequences were removed to address suspected cross-contamination and a sequencing artifact. For each public chain, a later analysis derived a clonal expansion index from normalized ranks of inferred template counts within each repertoire. Generation probabilities in a later analysis came from a VDJ recombination model fitted to out-of-frame rearrangements, and those results were checked against IGoR. A later analysis scored TCR-TCR, TCR-HLA and TCR-CMV co-occurrence with hypergeometric tests, applying a repertoire-size bias correction to TCR pairs. To estimate false discovery rates, a later analysis permuted the HLA or CMV assignments 20 times. In a later analysis, co-occurring TCRs were grouped using DBSCAN, with TCRdist sequence similarity added in when clustering inside HLA-allele-positive subsets. For co-occurrence clustering, repertoires with fewer than 30,000 or more than 120,000 public chains were excluded, along with five repertoires with anomalous nucleotide sharing. TCRdb's version of the immuneACCESS table is confined to in-frame rearrangements and falls short of the full clone set. An unresolved V gene accounts for under half of the shortfall where checked; the remainder is of unknown origin. V and J calls and clone size are copied from that table; D and trimming were computed from the DNA. This sample has roughly 120,000 clones in its table, and about four fifths of those were observed once. The leading ten clones occupy around 23% of the sample.

Study-wide conclusions, independent of this receptor: The sequencing pipeline was judged likely to have produced a cluster of highly shared sequence variants as a technical artifact. According to a later analysis, parvovirus B19, influenza, CMV and Epstein-Barr virus appeared linked to several top co-occurrence clusters. Because some donors lacked HLA typing at each locus, the association tests relied only on the typed subset. Only TCR beta chains were sequenced in this cohort, and the absence of alpha or paired-chain data limited detectable features. A further reported finding was that TCR beta sequences accurately predicted the HLA-A and HLA-B alleles for most subjects in the first cohort. In both the original and validation cohorts, the classifier was reported to diagnose cytomegalovirus status with high specificity and sensitivity. Correlated functional status among segregating V segments might reflect linkage disequilibrium, but an unknown experimental factor could not be ruled out. While some public TCRs were present in many individuals, most TCR sequences turned up only very rarely across donors. Some IMGT-functional V segments, including TRBV6-2 and TRBV6-3, could not be told apart with the 87-base-pair reads, so those segments were excluded. Seventeen rarely observed V segments, including chromosome 9 orphons, were excluded from the earlier analysis of a few hundred of the donors because counts were too low. In a later analysis, 16,951 TCR beta sequences were associated with specific HLA alleles at a false discovery rate of 0.05. Most CMV-associated TCR beta chains appeared to be HLA-restricted in a later analysis, and the HLA associations seemed to be driven largely by CMV exposure. The only immune exposure information available for the cohort was CMV serostatus. In an earlier analysis of under 600 of the donors, most TCR beta V segments were observed in productive rearrangements about 90% or about 30% of the time, broadly matching IMGT annotations. In vitro tests confirmed that a few of the cytomegalovirus-associated TCR beta chains recognize cytomegalovirus antigens. In a later genetic analysis, fewer N-insertions in productive TCRs were reported among donors in an Asian-associated ancestry cluster than the roughly 700-donor mean. When HLA alleles, especially DR and DQ, strongly co-occurred, TCR associations were difficult to assign to individual alleles. The study listed approximately 150 TCR beta chains as associated with cytomegalovirus. According to a later analysis, TCR association rates differed among HLA loci, with DRB1 alleles showing the most associated TCRs and HLA-C alleles showing the fewest. The authors suggested that the approach could potentially be extended to other disease states and immunological phenotypes. Sequencing depth was assumed to be roughly uniform across donors in the presence/absence analyses, though that assumption may not hold. A later analysis found that HLA-associated TCR beta chains were more clonally expanded and had lower generation probabilities than equally common non-associated chains. An association between a missense DCLRE1C variant and V-gene and J-gene trimming of TCR beta chains was found in a later genetic analysis and replicated in an independent cohort.

The receptor chain draws on TRBV29-1 and TRBJ2-3; TRBD2 is possibly the D segment (7 matching bases). This clonotype originated in a man in his thirties or forties in good health and CMV-seropositive. Sequencing was performed on PBMCs. The nucleotide sequence is TGCAGCGTTCTTGGGGGGGCAGCGAGCACAGATACGCAGTATTTT. This translates into CSVLGGAASTDTQYF.